This T cell receptor beta chain was profiled in a study of blood T cell repertoires in COVID-19. About the study: Spain, Italy and the United States supplied samples that represented acute and convalescent COVID-19. T cells, B-cell-depleted T cells, or PBMCs provided the cDNA or gDNA that served as material.

The CDR3 contains 12 residues. Germline values: CDR1 SQVTM, CDR2 ANQGSEA. Trimming removed 7 bases from V and 1 base from J, with 10 bases in between. Per the study methods: Estimation of nucleated cell counts relied on the amplification of reference gene primers. Here immunoSEQ multiplex PCR was the method, and the copy in TCRdb shows in-frame clones only, minus some. V and J calls and clone size are copied from that table; D and trimming were computed from the DNA. Of 50,000 or so clones listed, 65% to 85% were seen once; the top ten hold roughly three fifths. The material sequenced was peripheral blood. The rearrangement uses TRBV29-1 and TRBJ1-1, with TRBD1 as a possible D gene (6 bases). The sequence came from a man between 65 and 85 years old with acute or convalescent COVID-19. The CDR3 DNA reads TGCAGCGGACAGGCGCCGAACACTGAAGCTTTCTTT. As protein: CSGQAPNTEAFF.